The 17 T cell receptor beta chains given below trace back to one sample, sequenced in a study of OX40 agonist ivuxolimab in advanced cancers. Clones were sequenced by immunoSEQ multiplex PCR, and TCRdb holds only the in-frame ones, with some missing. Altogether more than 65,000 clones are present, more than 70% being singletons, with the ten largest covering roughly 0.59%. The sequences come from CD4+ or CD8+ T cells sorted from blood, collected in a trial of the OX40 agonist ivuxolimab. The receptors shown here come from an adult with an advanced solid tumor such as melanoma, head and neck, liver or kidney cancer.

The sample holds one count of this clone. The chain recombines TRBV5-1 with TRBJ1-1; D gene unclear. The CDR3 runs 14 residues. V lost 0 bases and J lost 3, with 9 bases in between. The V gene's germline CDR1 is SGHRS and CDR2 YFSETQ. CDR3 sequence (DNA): TGCGCCAGCAGCTTGGTAGGGCAGGACACTGAAGCTTTCTTT. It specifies CASSLVGQDTEAFF.

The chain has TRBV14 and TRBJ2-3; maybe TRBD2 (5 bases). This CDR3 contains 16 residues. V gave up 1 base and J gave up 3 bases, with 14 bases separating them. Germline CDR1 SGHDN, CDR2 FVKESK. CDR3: CASSQVRRWETDTQYF. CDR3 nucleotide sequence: TGTGCCAGCAGCCAAGTAAGGAGGTGGGAGACAGATACGCAGTATTTT.

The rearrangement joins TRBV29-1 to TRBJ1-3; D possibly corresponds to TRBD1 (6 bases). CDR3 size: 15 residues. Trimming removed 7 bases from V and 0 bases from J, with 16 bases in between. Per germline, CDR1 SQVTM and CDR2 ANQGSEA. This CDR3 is CSGYYRESSGNTIYF. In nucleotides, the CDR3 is TGCAGCGGCTACTACAGGGAGAGCTCTGGAAACACCATATATTTT.

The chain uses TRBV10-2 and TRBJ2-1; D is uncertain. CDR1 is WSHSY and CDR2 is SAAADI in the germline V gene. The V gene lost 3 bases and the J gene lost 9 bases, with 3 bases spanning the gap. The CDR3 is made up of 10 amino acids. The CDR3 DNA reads TGCGCCAGCAGTGAAGTTGAGCAGTTCTTC. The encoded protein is CASSEVEQFF.

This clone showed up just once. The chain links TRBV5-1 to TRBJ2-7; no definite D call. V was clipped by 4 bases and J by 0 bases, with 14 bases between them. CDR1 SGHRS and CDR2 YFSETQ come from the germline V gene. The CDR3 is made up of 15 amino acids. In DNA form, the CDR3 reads TGCGCCAGCAGCCGTTTACAAGGGAACTCCTACGAGCAGTACTTC. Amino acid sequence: CASSRLQGNSYEQYF.

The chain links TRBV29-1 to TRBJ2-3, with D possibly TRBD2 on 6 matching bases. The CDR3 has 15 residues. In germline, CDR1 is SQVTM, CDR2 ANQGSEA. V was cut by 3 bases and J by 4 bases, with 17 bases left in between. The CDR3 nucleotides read TGCAGCGTTGAGGATAGCGGCCAAGGGGCAGATACGCAGTATTTT. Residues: CSVEDSGQGADTQYF.

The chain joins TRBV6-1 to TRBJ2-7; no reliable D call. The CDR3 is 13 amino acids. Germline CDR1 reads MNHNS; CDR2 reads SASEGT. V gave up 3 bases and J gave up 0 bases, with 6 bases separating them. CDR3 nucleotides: TGTGCCAGCAGTGAGGACGCCTCCTACGAGCAGTACTTC. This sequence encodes CASSEDASYEQYF.

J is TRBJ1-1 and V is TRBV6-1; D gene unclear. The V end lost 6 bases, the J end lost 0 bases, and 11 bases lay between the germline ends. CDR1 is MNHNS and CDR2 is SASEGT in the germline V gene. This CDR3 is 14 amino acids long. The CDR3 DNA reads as TGTGCCAGCAGCGAACCCTCCATGAACACTGAAGCTTTCTTT. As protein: CASSEPSMNTEAFF.

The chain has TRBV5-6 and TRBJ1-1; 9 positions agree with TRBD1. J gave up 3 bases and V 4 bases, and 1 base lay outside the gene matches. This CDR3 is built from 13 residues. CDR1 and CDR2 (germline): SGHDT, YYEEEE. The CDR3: CASSRDRDTEAFF. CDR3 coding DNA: TGTGCCAGCAGCCGGGACAGGGACACTGAAGCTTTCTTT. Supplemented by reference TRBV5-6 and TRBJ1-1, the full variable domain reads DAGVTQSPTHLIKTRGQQVTLRCSPKSGHDTVSWYQQALGQGPQFIFQYYEEEERQRGNFPDRFSGHQFPNYSSELNVNALLLGDSALYLCASSRDRDTEAFFGQGTRLTVV.

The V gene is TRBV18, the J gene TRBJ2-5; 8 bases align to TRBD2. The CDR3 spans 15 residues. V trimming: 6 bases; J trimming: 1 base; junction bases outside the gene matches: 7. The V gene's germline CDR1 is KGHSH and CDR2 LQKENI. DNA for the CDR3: TGTGCCAGCTCTAGGTCGCGGGGGGCCCAAGAGACCCAGTACTTC. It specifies CASSRSRGAQETQYF. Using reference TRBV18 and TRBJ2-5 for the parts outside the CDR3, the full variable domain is NAGVMQNPRHLVRRRGQEARLRCSPMKGHSHVYWYRQLPEEGLKFMVYLQKENIIDESGMPKERFSAEFPKEGPSILRIQQVVRGDSAAYFCASSRSRGAQETQYFGPGTRLLVL.

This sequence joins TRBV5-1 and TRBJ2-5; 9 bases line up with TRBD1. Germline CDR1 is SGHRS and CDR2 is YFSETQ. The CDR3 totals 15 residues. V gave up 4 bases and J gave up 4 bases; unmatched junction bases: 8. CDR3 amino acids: CASSVGQGGIETQYF. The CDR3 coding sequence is TGCGCCAGCAGCGTGGGACAGGGTGGGATAGAGACCCAGTACTTC.

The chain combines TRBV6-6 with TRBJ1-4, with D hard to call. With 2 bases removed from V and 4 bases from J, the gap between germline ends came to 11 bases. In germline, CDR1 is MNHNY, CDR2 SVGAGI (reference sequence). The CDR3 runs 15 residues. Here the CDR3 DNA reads TGTGCCAGCAGTTACATGGGAACAGATAATGAAAAACTGTTTTTT. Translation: CASSYMGTDNEKLFF.

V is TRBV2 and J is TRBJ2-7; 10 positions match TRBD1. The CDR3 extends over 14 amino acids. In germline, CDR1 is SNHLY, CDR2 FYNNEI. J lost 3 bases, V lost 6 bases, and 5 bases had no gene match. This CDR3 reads CASSRQGAVYEQYF. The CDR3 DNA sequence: TGTGCCAGCAGCCGACAGGGGGCTGTCTACGAGCAGTACTTC. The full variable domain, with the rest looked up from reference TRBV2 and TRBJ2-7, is EPEVTQTPSHQVTQMGQEVILRCVPISNHLYFYWYRQILGQKVEFLVSFYNNEISEKSEIFDDQFSVERPDGSNFTLKIRSTKLEDSAMYFCASSRQGAVYEQYFGPGTRLTVT.

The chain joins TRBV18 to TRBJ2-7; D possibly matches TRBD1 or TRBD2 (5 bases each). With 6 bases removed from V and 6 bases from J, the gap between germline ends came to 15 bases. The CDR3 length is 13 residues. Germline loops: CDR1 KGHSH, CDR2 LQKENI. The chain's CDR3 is CASSQGPSAEQYF. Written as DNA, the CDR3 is TGTGCCAGCTCCCAGGGACCATCCGCCGAGCAGTACTTC. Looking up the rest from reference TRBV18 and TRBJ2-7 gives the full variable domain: NAGVMQNPRHLVRRRGQEARLRCSPMKGHSHVYWYRQLPEEGLKFMVYLQKENIIDESGMPKERFSAEFPKEGPSILRIQQVVRGDSAAYFCASSQGPSAEQYFGPGTRLTVT.

CDR3 in DNA: TGCGCCAGCAGCCCGGGCCAGGGCCCTTCGTACGAGCAGTACTTC. Translated, it gives CASSPGQGPSYEQYF. This chain connects TRBV4-1 to TRBJ2-7; maybe TRBD1 (5 bases). This CDR3 region has 15 residues. V was pared by 4 bases and J by 4 bases, with 17 bases between. From germline, CDR1 is MGHRA and CDR2 YSYEKL.

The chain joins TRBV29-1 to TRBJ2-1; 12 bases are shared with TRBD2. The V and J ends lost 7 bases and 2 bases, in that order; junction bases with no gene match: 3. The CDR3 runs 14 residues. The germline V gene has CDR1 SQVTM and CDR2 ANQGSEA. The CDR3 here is CSASGGVTYNEQFF. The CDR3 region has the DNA TGCAGCGCTAGCGGGGGGGTGACCTACAATGAGCAGTTCTTC.

CDR3 region: CASSGRFGGGTDTQYF. DNA of the CDR3: TGTGCCAGCAGCGGTAGATTTGGGGGGGGCACAGATACGCAGTATTTT. The chain combines TRBV13 with TRBJ2-3, with TRBD2 matching over 7 bases. This CDR3 contains 16 residues. After removal of 5 bases from V and 1 base from J, the junction contained 9 bases not matched to a gene. Looked up from germline, CDR1 is PRHDT and CDR2 is FYEKMQ (reference sequence).